This TCR beta chain originates from a study of blood T cells in healthy people across ages. Study at large: Roughly one uniquely barcoded beta molecule per two T cells was captured.

The germline CDR1 and CDR2 sequences are GTSNPN and SVGIG (reference sequence). The V gene end was trimmed by 8 bases and the J gene end by 1 base; junction bases not matched to a gene: 7. This CDR3 has 13 amino acids. A second PCR of roughly 7 to 11 cycles used a sample-barcoded 5' primer and a J-beta primer mix. A template-switch adaptor with 12 random nucleotides tagged each cDNA molecule. Every sample returned 2.5 million or more CDR3-containing paired-end reads. TCRdb re-analysed the 5' RACE reads in MiXCR, keeping a single row per CDR3 protein. This sample has some 1.5 million distinct CDR3 sequences, with approximately 28% found just once.

The TCR sequence derives from a woman in her 30s in good health. The sample was blood. The V gene is TRBV30, the J gene TRBJ2-7; 8 nucleotides align to TRBD1. Here the CDR3 reads CAGTGQASYEQYF. CDR3 nucleotide sequence: TGTGCCGGGACGGGACAGGCTTCCTACGAGCAGTACTTC.